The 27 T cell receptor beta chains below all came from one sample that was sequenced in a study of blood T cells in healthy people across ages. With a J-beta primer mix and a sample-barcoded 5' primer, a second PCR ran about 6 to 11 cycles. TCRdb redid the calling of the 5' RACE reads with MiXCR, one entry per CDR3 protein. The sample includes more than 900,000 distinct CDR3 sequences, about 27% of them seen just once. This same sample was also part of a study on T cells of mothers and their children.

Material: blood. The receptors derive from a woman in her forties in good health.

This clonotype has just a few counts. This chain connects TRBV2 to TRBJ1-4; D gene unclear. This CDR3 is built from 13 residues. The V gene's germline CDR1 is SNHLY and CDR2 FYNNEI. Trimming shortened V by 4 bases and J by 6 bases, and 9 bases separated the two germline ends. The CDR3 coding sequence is TGTGCCAGCAGTGTTGAGCGGGATGAAAAACTGTTTTTT. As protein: CASSVERDEKLFF.

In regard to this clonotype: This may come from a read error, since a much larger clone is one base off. CDR3 bases: TGTGCCAGCGGCTACGGACTAGCGGGGGGCATCCATACGCAGTATTTT. Its protein is CASGYGLAGGIHTQYF. The V gene is TRBV11-2, the J gene TRBJ2-3, with 14 bases lining up with TRBD2. The CDR3 has 16 amino acids. V was pared by 8 bases and J by 7 bases, with 11 bases of the junction left unmatched. Looked up from germline, CDR1 is SGHAT and CDR2 is FQNNGV.

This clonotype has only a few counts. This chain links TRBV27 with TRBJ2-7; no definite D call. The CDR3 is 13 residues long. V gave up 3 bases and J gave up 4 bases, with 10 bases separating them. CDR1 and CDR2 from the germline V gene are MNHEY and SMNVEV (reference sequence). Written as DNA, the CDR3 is TGTGCCAGCAGTTTCGGGTTTGAATACGAGCAGTACTTC. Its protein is CASSFGFEYEQYF.

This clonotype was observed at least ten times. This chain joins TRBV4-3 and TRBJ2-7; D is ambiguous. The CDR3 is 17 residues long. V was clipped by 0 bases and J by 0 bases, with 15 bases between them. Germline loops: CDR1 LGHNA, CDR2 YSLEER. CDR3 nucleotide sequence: TGCGCCAGCAGCCAAGAAGTACGGCAGGAGATCTCCTACGAGCAGTACTTC. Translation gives CASSQEVRQEISYEQYF.

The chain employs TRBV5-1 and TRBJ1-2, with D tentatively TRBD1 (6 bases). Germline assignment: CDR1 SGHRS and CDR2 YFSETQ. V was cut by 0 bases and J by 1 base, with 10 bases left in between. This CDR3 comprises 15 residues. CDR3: CASSLGDILNYGYTF. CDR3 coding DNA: TGCGCCAGCAGCTTGGGGGACATCCTTAACTATGGCTACACCTTC.

The CDR3 DNA sequence: TGTGCCAGCAGCCCATCCATGGGGGAGCTGTTTTTT. Its translation is CASSPSMGELFF. The chain couples TRBV13 to TRBJ2-2; D gene unclear. Germline assignment: CDR1 PRHDT and CDR2 FYEKMQ (reference sequence). Trimming took off 5 bases at V and 8 bases at J, with 9 bases between the two ends. This CDR3 contains 12 residues. Together with reference TRBV13 and TRBJ2-2, the CDR3 gives the full variable domain: AAGVIQSPRHLIKEKRETATLKCYPIPRHDTVYWYQQGPGQDPQFLISFYEKMQSDKGSIPDRFSAQQFSDYHSELNMSSLELGDSALYFCASSPSMGELFFGEGSRLTVL.

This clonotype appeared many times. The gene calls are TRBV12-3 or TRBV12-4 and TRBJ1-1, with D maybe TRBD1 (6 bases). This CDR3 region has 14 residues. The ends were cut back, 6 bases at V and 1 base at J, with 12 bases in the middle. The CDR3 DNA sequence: TGTGCCAGCAGCCCCGGACAGAGGAACACTGAAGCTTTCTTT. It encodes CASSPGQRNTEAFF.

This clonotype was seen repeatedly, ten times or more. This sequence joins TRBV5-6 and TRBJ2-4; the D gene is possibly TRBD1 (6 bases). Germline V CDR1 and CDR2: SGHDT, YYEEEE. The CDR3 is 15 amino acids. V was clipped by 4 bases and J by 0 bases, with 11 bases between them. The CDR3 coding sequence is TGTGCCAGCAGCCTCGCAGGGGTAGCCAAAAACATTCAGTACTTC. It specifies CASSLAGVAKNIQYF.

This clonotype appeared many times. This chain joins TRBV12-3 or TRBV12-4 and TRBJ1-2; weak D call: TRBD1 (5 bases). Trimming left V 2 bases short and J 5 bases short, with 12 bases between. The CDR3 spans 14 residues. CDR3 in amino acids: CASSLHRGLYGYTF. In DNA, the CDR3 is TGTGCCAGCAGTTTACACCGGGGCTTATATGGCTACACCTTC.

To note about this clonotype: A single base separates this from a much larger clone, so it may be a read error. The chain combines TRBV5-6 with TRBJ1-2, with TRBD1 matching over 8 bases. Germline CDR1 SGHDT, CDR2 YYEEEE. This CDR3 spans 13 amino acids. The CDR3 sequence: CAGSLVGQDGYTF. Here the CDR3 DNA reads TGTGCCGGCAGCTTGGTGGGACAGGACGGCTACACCTTC.

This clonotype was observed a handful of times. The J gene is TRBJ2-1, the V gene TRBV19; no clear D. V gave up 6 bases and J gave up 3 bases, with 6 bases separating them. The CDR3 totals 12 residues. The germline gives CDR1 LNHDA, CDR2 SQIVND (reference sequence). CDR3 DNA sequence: TGTGCCAGTAGATCGATCTACAATGAGCAGTTCTTC. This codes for CASRSIYNEQFF.

This CDR3 reads CASSQAIIAGGMADTQYF. Written as DNA, the CDR3 is TGTGCCAGCAGCCAAGCAATCATAGCGGGGGGTATGGCAGATACGCAGTATTTT. This chain links TRBV3-1 with TRBJ2-3, with 10 bases fitting TRBD2. Looked up from germline, CDR1 is LGHDT and CDR2 is YNNKEL (reference sequence). V lost 1 base, J lost 4 bases, and 11 bases stayed unmatched. The CDR3 length is 18 residues.

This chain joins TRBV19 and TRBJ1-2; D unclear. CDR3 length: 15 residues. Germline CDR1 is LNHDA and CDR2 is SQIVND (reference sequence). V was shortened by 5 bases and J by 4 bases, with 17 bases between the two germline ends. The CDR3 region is CASSLEQKTLYGYTF. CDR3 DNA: TGTGCCAGTAGTTTGGAACAGAAGACCCTCTATGGCTACACCTTC.

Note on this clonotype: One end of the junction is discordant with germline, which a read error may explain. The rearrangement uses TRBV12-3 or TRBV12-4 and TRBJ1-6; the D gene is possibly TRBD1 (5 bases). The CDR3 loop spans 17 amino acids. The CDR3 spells CASSFFGGSLLNSLLHF. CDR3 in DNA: TGTGCCAGCAGTTTTTTCGGGGGGAGCCTTTTAAATTCACTCCTCCACTTT.

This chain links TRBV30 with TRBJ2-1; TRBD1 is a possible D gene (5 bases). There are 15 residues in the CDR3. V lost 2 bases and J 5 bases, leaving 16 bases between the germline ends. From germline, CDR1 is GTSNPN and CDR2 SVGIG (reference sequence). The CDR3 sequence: CAWSTDSGLHNEQFF. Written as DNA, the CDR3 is TGTGCCTGGAGTACAGACAGTGGCCTTCACAATGAGCAGTTCTTC.

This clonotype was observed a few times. Here the CDR3 DNA reads TGTGCCAGCAGTCTCCGGGATTATAGCAATCAGCCCCAGCATTTT. Protein product: CASSLRDYSNQPQHF. V is TRBV6-1 and J is TRBJ1-5; no definite D call. Trimming took off 5 bases at V and 0 bases at J, with 11 bases between the two ends. The CDR3 is 15 amino acids. Germline values: CDR1 MNHNS, CDR2 SASEGT.

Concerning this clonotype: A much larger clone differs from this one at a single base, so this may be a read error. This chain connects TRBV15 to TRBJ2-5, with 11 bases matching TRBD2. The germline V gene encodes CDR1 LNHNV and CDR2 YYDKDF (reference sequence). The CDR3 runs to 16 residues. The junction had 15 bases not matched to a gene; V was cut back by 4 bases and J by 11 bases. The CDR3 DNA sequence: TGTGCCACCAGCAAACATAGCGGGGGGGCCTACAATGAGCAGTACTTC. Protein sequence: CATSKHSGGAYNEQYF.

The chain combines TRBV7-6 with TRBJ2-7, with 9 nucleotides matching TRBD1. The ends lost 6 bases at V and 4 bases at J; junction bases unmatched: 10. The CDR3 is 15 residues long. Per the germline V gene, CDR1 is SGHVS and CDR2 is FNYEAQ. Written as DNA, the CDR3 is TGTGCCAGCAGTCTCCTACAGGGGGCTATTTACGAGCAGTACTTC. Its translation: CASSLLQGAIYEQYF.

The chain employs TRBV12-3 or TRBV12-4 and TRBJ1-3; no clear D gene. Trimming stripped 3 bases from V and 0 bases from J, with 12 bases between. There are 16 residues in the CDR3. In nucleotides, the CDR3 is TGTGCCAGCAGTTTCAGCCAGGCTCTCTCTGGAAACACCATATATTTT. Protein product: CASSFSQALSGNTIYF.

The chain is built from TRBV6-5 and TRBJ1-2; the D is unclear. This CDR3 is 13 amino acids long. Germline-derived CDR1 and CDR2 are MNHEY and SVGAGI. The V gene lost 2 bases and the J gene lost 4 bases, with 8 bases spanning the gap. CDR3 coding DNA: TGTGCCAGCAGTTACGACGGTAGCTATGGCTACACCTTC. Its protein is CASSYDGSYGYTF.

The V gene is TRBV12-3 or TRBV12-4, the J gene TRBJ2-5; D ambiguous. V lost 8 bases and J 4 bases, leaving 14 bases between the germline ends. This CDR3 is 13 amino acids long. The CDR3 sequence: CASSMGRSETQYF. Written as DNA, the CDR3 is TGTGCCAGCTCAATGGGCAGGTCAGAGACCCAGTACTTC.

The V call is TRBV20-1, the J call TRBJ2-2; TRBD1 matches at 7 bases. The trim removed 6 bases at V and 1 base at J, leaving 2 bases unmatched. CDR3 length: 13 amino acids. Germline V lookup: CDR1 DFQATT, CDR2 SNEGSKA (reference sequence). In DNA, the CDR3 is TGCAGTGCCCGGACAGGGAACACCGGGGAGCTGTTTTTT. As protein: CSARTGNTGELFF.

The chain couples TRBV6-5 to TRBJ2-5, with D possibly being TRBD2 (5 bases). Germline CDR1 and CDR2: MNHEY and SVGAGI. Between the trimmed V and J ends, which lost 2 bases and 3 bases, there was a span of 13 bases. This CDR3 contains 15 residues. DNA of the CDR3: TGTGCCAGCAGTTACCGGGGTATAATCGAAGAGACCCAGTACTTC. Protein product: CASSYRGIIEETQYF.

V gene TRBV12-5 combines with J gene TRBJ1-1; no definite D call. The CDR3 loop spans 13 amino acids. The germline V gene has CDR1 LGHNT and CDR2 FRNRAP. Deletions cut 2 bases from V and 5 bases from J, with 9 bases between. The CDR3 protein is CASGLIEDTEAFF. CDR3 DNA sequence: TGTGCTAGTGGTTTGATCGAGGATACTGAAGCTTTCTTT.

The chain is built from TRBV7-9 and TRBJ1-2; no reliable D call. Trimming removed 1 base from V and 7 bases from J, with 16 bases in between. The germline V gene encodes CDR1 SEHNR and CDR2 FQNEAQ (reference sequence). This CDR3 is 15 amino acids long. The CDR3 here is CASSLERWGNTGYTF. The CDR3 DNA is TGTGCCAGCAGCTTAGAGCGATGGGGAAACACTGGCTACACCTTC.

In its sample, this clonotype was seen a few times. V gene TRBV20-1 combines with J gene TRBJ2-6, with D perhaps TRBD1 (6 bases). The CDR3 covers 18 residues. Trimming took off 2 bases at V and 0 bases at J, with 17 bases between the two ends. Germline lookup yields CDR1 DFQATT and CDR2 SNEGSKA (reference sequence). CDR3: CSARPPLRGSSGANVLTF. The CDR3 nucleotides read TGCAGTGCTAGACCACCCCTCAGGGGTTCCTCTGGGGCCAACGTCCTGACTTTC.

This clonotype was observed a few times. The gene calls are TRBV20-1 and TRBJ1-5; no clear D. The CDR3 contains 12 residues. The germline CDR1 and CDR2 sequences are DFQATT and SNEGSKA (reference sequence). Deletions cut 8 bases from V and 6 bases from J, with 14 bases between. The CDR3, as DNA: TGCAGTCTCAGGCAGACGGGTCAGCCCCAGCATTTT. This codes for CSLRQTGQPQHF.